This TCR beta chain stems from a study of blood T cell repertoires in COVID-19. The CDR3 length is 13 residues. The germline V gene has CDR1 LNHDA and CDR2 SQIVND (reference sequence). V was cut by 4 bases and J by 8 bases, with 14 bases left in between. This clone has a handful of counts. TCRdb's table, derived via immunoSEQ multiplex PCR, lists solely in-frame clones and lacks some. The table includes a few hundred thousand clones, around nine tenths detected once. Which cohort a participant joined came from the clinical history participants gave. V is TRBV19 and J is TRBJ1-1, with D possibly matching TRBD1 (5 bases). This receptor was taken from a woman aged 25 to 45 who had recovered from COVID-19. The sequencing input was PBMCs or T cells enriched from blood (not recorded which). The CDR3, as DNA: TGTGCCAGTAGTACAAAGGCCCGACAGGAAGCTTTCTTT. This translates into CASSTKARQEAFF.